Following are 25 T cell receptor beta chains from one sample sequenced in a study of cytomegalovirus exposure and HLA in healthy donors. The PCR ran on 60 Vbeta and 13 Jbeta primers. Libraries were prepared by immunoSEQ multiplex PCR; TCRdb keeps only in-frame clonotypes and omits some of them. The table includes some 150,000 clones, over 70% detected once. The specimen sequenced was PBMCs. These receptors all come from a man between 40 and 49 years old in good health and CMV-seropositive.

With respect to this clone: One end of the junction fails to match germline, which may point to a read error. This chain links TRBV7-9 with TRBJ1-4; D perhaps matches TRBD1 (6 bases). CDR1 and CDR2 from the germline V gene are SEHNR and FQNEAQ (reference sequence). This CDR3 region has 15 residues. CDR3 protein: CASSLDQGLAEKLFF. DNA for the CDR3: TGTGCCAGCAGTTTAGATCAGGGGTTGGCTGAAAAACTGTTTTTT.

This rearrangement joins TRBV7-2 to TRBJ2-3; D perhaps matches TRBD2 (7 bases). The ends were cut back, 5 bases at V and 3 bases at J, with 18 bases in the middle. Looked up from germline, CDR1 is SGHTA and CDR2 is FQGNSA. The CDR3 extends over 16 amino acids. The CDR3 protein is CASSRDGLGGTDTQYF. For the CDR3, the DNA is TGTGCCAGCAGCCGCGATGGACTAGGGGGGACAGATACGCAGTATTTT.

This chain connects TRBV15 to TRBJ1-1; 9 nucleotides match TRBD1. The trim removed 2 bases at V and 4 bases at J, leaving 8 bases unmatched. Germline CDR1 and CDR2: LNHNV and YYDKDF (reference sequence). The CDR3 covers 16 residues. Written as DNA, the CDR3 is TGTGCCACCAGCAGACCAACAGGGGGCTCGAGCACTGAAGCTTTCTTT. Translated: CATSRPTGGSSTEAFF. The full variable domain, rest sourced from reference TRBV15 and TRBJ1-1, is DAMVIQNPRYQVTQFGKPVTLSCSQTLNHNVMYWYQQKSSQAPKLLFHYYDKDFNNEADTPDNFQSRRPNTSFCFLDIRSPGLGDTAMYLCATSRPTGGSSTEAFFGQGTRLTVV.

The chain recombines TRBV6-5 with TRBJ2-7; 7 bases match TRBD1. The CDR3 is made up of 13 amino acids. V lost 6 bases to trimming and J lost 3 bases; unmatched junction nucleotides: 5. Per germline, CDR1 MNHEY and CDR2 SVGAGI. The CDR3 loop reads CASSRQGDYEQYF. The CDR3 coding sequence is TGTGCCAGCAGCCGACAGGGCGACTACGAGCAGTACTTC.

The rearrangement uses TRBV4-3 and TRBJ2-1; the D gene is possibly TRBD1 (5 bases). Trimming took 1 base from V and 12 from J, leaving 10 bases between them. The CDR3 totals 12 residues. Germline loops: CDR1 LGHNA, CDR2 YSLEER. In DNA, the CDR3 is TGCGCCAGCAGCCAAGTGGGGCTGGGGCAGTTCTTC. Translation gives CASSQVGLGQFF.

The J gene is TRBJ2-1, the V gene TRBV27; the D gene is possibly TRBD1 (6 bases). V was pared by 5 bases and J by 4 bases, with 6 bases between. CDR1 is MNHEY and CDR2 is SMNVEV in the germline V gene (reference sequence). The CDR3 is made up of 12 amino acids. CDR3: CASSTGYNEQFF. The CDR3 nucleotides are TGTGCCAGCAGTACAGGGTACAATGAGCAGTTCTTC.

This sequence joins TRBV5-1 and TRBJ1-5; maybe TRBD1 (5 bases). The CDR3 spans 16 residues. CDR1 is SGHRS, CDR2 YFSETQ, per germline. V was trimmed by 0 bases and J by 6 bases, leaving 16 bases between them. The CDR3 loop is CASSLDTLGGTQPQHF. The CDR3 DNA is TGCGCCAGCAGCTTGGACACCCTCGGGGGTACTCAGCCCCAGCATTTT.

This chain joins TRBV29-1 and TRBJ2-3; 16 nucleotides match TRBD2. Looked up from germline, CDR1 is SQVTM and CDR2 is ANQGSEA. The CDR3 is 17 amino acids. V dropped 6 bases and J dropped 1; count of bases not matched to a gene: 7. CDR3 nucleotides: TGCAGCGTCCTGGGACTAGCGGGGGGGCCGGGCACAGATACGCAGTATTTT. Translation gives CSVLGLAGGPGTDTQYF.

The chain combines TRBV7-9 with TRBJ2-3; D is perhaps TRBD2 (6 bases). This CDR3 has 17 residues. The ends were cut back, 5 bases at V and 6 bases at J, with 24 bases in the middle. CDR1 and CDR2 (germline): SEHNR, FQNEAQ (reference sequence). CDR3 DNA sequence: TGTGCCAGCAGCCCGGCCTTGTGGTCGGGGGTACGGGATACGCAGTATTTT. It is translated as CASSPALWSGVRDTQYF.

This clone was seen only once. The V call is TRBV7-9, the J call TRBJ2-7, with D uncertain. CDR1 SEHNR and CDR2 FQNEAQ come from the germline V gene (reference sequence). V lost 1 base to trimming and J lost 2 bases, with 9 bases between them. The CDR3 runs to 14 residues. The CDR3 spells CASSLGGLTYEQYF. For the CDR3, the DNA is TGTGCCAGCAGCTTAGGCGGCCTTACCTACGAGCAGTACTTC. Filled out from reference TRBV7-9 and TRBJ2-7, the complete variable domain reads DTGVSQNPRHKITKRGQNVTFRCDPISEHNRLYWYRQTLGQGPEFLTYFQNEAQLEKSRLLSDRFSAERPKGSFSTLEIQRTEQGDSAMYLCASSLGGLTYEQYFGPGTRLTVT.

The gene calls are TRBV7-8 and TRBJ2-4; a possible D gene is TRBD2 (6 bases). V dropped 1 base and J dropped 3 bases, with 22 bases sitting between them. Germline V gene sequence: CDR1 SGHVS, CDR2 FQNEAQ. This CDR3 region has 19 residues. The CDR3 loop reads CASSLVVTVGREGKNIQYF. For the CDR3, the DNA is TGTGCCAGCAGCTTAGTAGTTACGGTCGGGCGGGAAGGCAAAAACATTCAGTACTTC. Full variable domain (outside the CDR3, taken from reference TRBV7-8 and TRBJ2-4): GAGVSQSPRYKVAKRGQDVALRCDPISGHVSLFWYQQALGQGPEFLTYFQNEAQLDKSGLPSDRFFAERPEGSVSTLKIQRTQQEDSAVYLCASSLVVTVGREGKNIQYFGAGTRLSVL.

This clone was seen just once. The chain joins TRBV30 to TRBJ1-1; no clear D gene. The CDR3 length is 13 residues. In germline, CDR1 is GTSNPN, CDR2 SVGIG (reference sequence). V lost 4 bases to trimming and J lost 0 bases, with 9 bases between them. The CDR3 sequence is CAWTETLNTEAFF. The CDR3 DNA reads TGTGCCTGGACCGAGACACTGAACACTGAAGCTTTCTTT.

The V and J genes are TRBV5-1 and TRBJ2-1, with D possibly matching TRBD1 (5 bases). V was clipped by 4 bases and J by 0 bases, with 14 bases between them. The CDR3 runs to 16 residues. Germline V lookup: CDR1 SGHRS, CDR2 YFSETQ. CDR3 in amino acids: CASSPLTDRSYNEQFF. The CDR3 DNA sequence: TGCGCCAGCAGCCCCCTGACAGACCGCTCCTACAATGAGCAGTTCTTC.

This clone was seen just once. J is TRBJ2-1 and V is TRBV11-2, with D possibly matching TRBD1 (5 bases). The CDR3 has 15 residues. Trimming took off 5 bases at V and 6 bases at J, with 17 bases between the two ends. The germline V gene encodes CDR1 SGHAT and CDR2 FQNNGV. The CDR3 loop is CASSRVGDFGNEQFF. CDR3 coding DNA: TGTGCCAGCAGCAGAGTAGGGGATTTCGGCAATGAGCAGTTCTTC.

The chain links TRBV5-1 to TRBJ1-1; 9 nucleotides match TRBD1. Germline values: CDR1 SGHRS, CDR2 YFSETQ. CDR3 length equals 12 residues. The V and J ends lost 4 bases and 10 bases, in that order; junction bases with no gene match: 5. CDR3 amino acids: CASSGQGPRAFF. The DNA for the CDR3 is TGCGCCAGCAGCGGACAGGGGCCCAGAGCTTTCTTT.

The chain is built from TRBV20-1 and TRBJ2-5; D is undetermined. Germline assignment: CDR1 DFQATT and CDR2 SNEGSKA (reference sequence). V shed 3 bases and J shed 4 bases, with 6 bases lying between them. The CDR3 has 11 residues. CDR3 DNA: TGCAGTGCTAGTTTCGGAGAGACCCAGTACTTC. It codes for CSASFGETQYF.

CDR3 nucleotide sequence: TGTGCCAGCAGTTTCGGGGGGTCGGATGAAAAACTGTTTTTT. This gives the protein CASSFGGSDEKLFF. The V call is TRBV28, the J call TRBJ1-4; TRBD1 is a possible D gene (5 bases). The CDR3 totals 14 residues. With 3 bases removed from V and 6 bases from J, the gap between germline ends came to 11 bases. Germline V lookup: CDR1 MDHEN, CDR2 SYDVKM.

The rearrangement links TRBV18 to TRBJ2-2, with D possibly matching TRBD1 (5 bases). V was shortened by 1 base and J by 4 bases, with 10 bases between the two germline ends. The length of the CDR3 is 15 residues. CDR1 KGHSH and CDR2 LQKENI come from the germline V gene. CDR3 sequence: CASSPLGQGTGELFF. DNA of the CDR3: TGTGCCAGCTCACCACTGGGCCAGGGCACCGGGGAGCTGTTTTTT.

The gene calls are TRBV4-3 and TRBJ2-7; 8 nucleotides match TRBD1. Germline CDR1 reads LGHNA; CDR2 reads YSLEER. Unmatched junction bases numbered 11, after V lost 4 bases and J lost 3 bases. The CDR3 covers 16 residues. The chain's CDR3 is CASSLNYGQGFYEQYF. CDR3 nucleotides: TGCGCCAGCAGCCTAAACTACGGACAGGGTTTCTACGAGCAGTACTTC.

J is TRBJ1-5 and V is TRBV4-1, with 11 bases lining up with TRBD1. Germline V gene data show CDR1 as MGHRA and CDR2 as YSYEKL. The CDR3 covers 16 residues. V shed 1 base and J 1 base; nucleotides not matched to a gene: 0. CDR3 sequence: CASSQGDRGSNQPQHF. The CDR3 coding sequence is TGCGCCAGCAGCCAAGGGGACAGGGGGAGCAATCAGCCCCAGCATTTT.

The CDR3 DNA reads TGCGCCAGCAGCTTGGCGGGGACAGGTTTCGAAGCTTTCTTT. It encodes CASSLAGTGFEAFF. The V call is TRBV5-1, the J call TRBJ1-1; 8 bases are a match to TRBD1. The CDR3 extends over 14 amino acids. CDR1 SGHRS and CDR2 YFSETQ come from the germline V gene. J gave up 8 bases and V 0 bases, and 6 bases lay outside the gene matches.

The V gene is TRBV4-1, the J gene TRBJ2-3; possibly TRBD1 for D (6 bases). The germline CDR1 and CDR2 sequences are MGHRA and YSYEKL. V shed 2 bases and J shed 0 bases, with 18 bases lying between them. CDR3 size: 18 residues. For the CDR3, the DNA is TGCGCCAGCAGCCAACTCATACTCCGGGACACTAGCACAGATACGCAGTATTTT. It codes for CASSQLILRDTSTDTQYF.

V usage is TRBV6-1 and J usage is TRBJ1-5; tentative D call: TRBD1 (5 bases). Between the trimmed V and J ends, which lost 3 bases and 3 bases, there was a span of 9 bases. This CDR3 is built from 14 residues. From germline, CDR1 is MNHNS and CDR2 SASEGT. The CDR3 spells CASSETTVNQPQHF. As DNA, the CDR3 is TGTGCCAGCAGTGAGACGACAGTCAATCAGCCCCAGCATTTT.

The chain joins TRBV7-9 to TRBJ2-2, with D maybe TRBD1 (5 bases). Trimming pared 4 bases from V and 3 bases from J, leaving 18 bases between. Germline V gives CDR1 SEHNR, CDR2 FQNEAQ (reference sequence). This CDR3 has 17 amino acids. Here the CDR3 reads CASSSPDVGPDTGELFF. For the CDR3, the DNA is TGTGCCAGCAGCTCCCCGGACGTGGGGCCGGACACCGGGGAGCTGTTTTTT.

This chain uses TRBV7-2 with TRBJ1-2; 10 bases match TRBD1. The germline V gene has CDR1 SGHTA and CDR2 FQGNSA. Unmatched junction bases numbered 9, after V lost 1 base and J lost 7 bases. This CDR3 comprises 16 residues. The CDR3 region is CASSLGGGQGLRGYTF. The CDR3 DNA reads TGTGCCAGCAGCTTAGGGGGGGGACAGGGGCTTCGTGGCTACACCTTC.